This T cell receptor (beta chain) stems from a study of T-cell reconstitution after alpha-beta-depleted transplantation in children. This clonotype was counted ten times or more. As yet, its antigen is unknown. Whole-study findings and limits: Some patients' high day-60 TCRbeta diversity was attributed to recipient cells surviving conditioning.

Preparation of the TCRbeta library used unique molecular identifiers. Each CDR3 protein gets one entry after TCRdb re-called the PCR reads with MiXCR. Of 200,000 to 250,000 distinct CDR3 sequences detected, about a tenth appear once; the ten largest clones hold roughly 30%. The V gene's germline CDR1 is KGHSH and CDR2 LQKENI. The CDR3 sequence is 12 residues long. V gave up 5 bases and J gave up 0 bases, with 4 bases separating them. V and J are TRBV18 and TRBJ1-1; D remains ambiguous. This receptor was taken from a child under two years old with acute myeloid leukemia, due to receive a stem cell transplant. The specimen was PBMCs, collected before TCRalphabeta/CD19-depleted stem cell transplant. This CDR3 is CASSSVNTEAFF. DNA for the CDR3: TGTGCCAGCTCATCAGTGAACACTGAAGCTTTCTTT.